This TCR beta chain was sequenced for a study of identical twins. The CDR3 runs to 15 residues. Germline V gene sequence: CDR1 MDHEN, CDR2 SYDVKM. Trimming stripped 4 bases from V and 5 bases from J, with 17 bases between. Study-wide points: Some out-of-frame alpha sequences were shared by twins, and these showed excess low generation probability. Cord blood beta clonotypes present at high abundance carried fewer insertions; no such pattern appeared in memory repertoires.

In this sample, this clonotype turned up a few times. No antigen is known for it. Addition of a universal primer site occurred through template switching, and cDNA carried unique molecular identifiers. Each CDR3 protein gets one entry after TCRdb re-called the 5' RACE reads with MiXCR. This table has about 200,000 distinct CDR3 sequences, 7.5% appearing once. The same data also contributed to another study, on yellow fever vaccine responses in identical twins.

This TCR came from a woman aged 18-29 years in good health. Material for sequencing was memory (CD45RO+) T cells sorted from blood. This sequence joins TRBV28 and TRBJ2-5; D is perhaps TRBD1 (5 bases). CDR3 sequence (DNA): TGTGCCAGCAGTTCAAGTCAGGGCGCGCGGGAGACCCAGTACTTC. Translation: CASSSSQGARETQYF.